The 10 T cell receptor beta chains below come from one sample, sequenced in a study of neurological immune-mediated disorders. TCRdb used MiXCR to reprocess the 5' RACE reads, holding one entry per CDR3 protein. The repertoire has under 50,000 distinct CDR3 sequences, 13% of them found once; the top ten carry roughly 4.3%. Time point specified: longitudinal time-point 2. The sequenced sample was PBMCs. Receptors were obtained from a male donor with HTLV-1-associated myelopathy (HAM/TSP).

In this sample, this clonotype turned up many times. This chain links TRBV2 with TRBJ1-5; D is uncertain. Trimming left V 2 bases short and J 11 bases short, with 10 bases between. Germline-derived CDR1 and CDR2 are SNHLY and FYNNEI. This CDR3 region has 12 residues. The CDR3 DNA is TGTGCCAGCAGTGAAACCGCTTGGGCCCAGCATTTT. Translated: CASSETAWAQHF.

In this sample, this clonotype turned up many times. The chain recombines TRBV12-3 or TRBV12-4 with TRBJ2-1, with 10 bases aligning to TRBD2. V shed 5 bases and J 8 bases; nucleotides not matched to a gene: 6. The CDR3 is 14 amino acids. CDR3 loop: CASSPSGGAYEQFF. DNA for the CDR3: TGTGCCAGCAGTCCCAGCGGGGGGGCTTATGAGCAGTTCTTC.

This clonotype has more than one count but fewer than ten. The chain links TRBV28 to TRBJ1-2; D not certain. This CDR3 has 12 amino acids. Germline assignment: CDR1 MDHEN and CDR2 SYDVKM. Trimming removed 3 bases at V and 5 bases at J, with 7 bases between. CDR3 residues: CASSFRAYGYTF. The DNA for the CDR3 is TGTGCCAGCAGTTTTCGGGCGTATGGCTACACCTTC.

There are many counts of this clonotype. This chain links TRBV7-2 with TRBJ2-7, with D perhaps matching TRBD2 (6 bases). CDR3 length: 17 residues. V lost 5 bases, J lost 0 bases, and 20 bases lay in between. Germline V CDR1 and CDR2: SGHTA, FQGNSA. CDR3 amino acids: CASSRRPGTEGSYEQYF. The CDR3 DNA sequence: TGTGCCAGCAGCCGCAGACCTGGGACTGAGGGCTCCTACGAGCAGTACTTC.

This clonotype was observed at least ten times. An end of the junction differs from the germline gene, which may be a read error. The chain employs TRBV7-7 and TRBJ2-1, with D possibly called TRBD1 or TRBD2 (6 bases each). The CDR3 sequence is 16 residues long. From germline, CDR1 is SSHAT and CDR2 FNYEAQ (reference sequence). CDR3 in amino acids: CASSPGMEGGRNEQFF. The CDR3 bases are TGTGCTAGCAGCCCCGGGATGGAGGGGGGTCGCAATGAGCAGTTCTTC.

This clonotype appeared many times. The V and J genes are TRBV5-1 and TRBJ1-5; D gene unclear. Trimming removed 0 bases at V and 2 bases at J, with 6 bases between. This CDR3 has 14 residues. The germline V gene encodes CDR1 SGHRS and CDR2 YFSETQ. CDR3 DNA: TGCGCCAGCAGCTTGGGGAGAGGCAATCAGCCCCAGCATTTT. Amino acids: CASSLGRGNQPQHF.

This clonotype has at least ten counts. The chain links TRBV6-5 to TRBJ2-7; 8 bases are shared with TRBD1. The V and J ends lost 5 bases and 5 bases, in that order; junction bases with no gene match: 11. The CDR3 has 15 residues. CDR1 and CDR2 from the germline V gene are MNHEY and SVGAGI. CDR3 residues: CASSRPWTGTNEQYF. The CDR3 nucleotides are TGTGCCAGCAGTAGGCCTTGGACAGGGACCAACGAGCAGTACTTC.

Ten or more counts support this clonotype. The chain links TRBV5-5 to TRBJ2-1; weak D call: TRBD1 (5 bases). This CDR3 is 15 amino acids long. CDR1 and CDR2 from the germline V gene are SGHKS and YYEKEE (reference sequence). Trimming took 4 bases from V and 5 from J, leaving 16 bases between them. The CDR3 is CASSIAPTGNNEQFF. In DNA form, the CDR3 reads TGTGCCAGCAGCATCGCACCAACAGGTAACAATGAGCAGTTCTTC.

This clonotype was detected ten times or more. This chain links TRBV15 with TRBJ2-2; a possible D gene is TRBD2 (5 bases). The CDR3 is 15 residues long. Trimming stripped 0 bases from V and 5 bases from J, with 10 bases between. The germline V gene has CDR1 LNHNV and CDR2 YYDKDF (reference sequence). In DNA, the CDR3 is TGTGCCACCAGCAGAGATCTCGGGGATACCGGGGAGCTGTTTTTT. Protein product: CATSRDLGDTGELFF. The entire variable domain, with the rest obtained from reference TRBV15 and TRBJ2-2, is as follows: DAMVIQNPRYQVTQFGKPVTLSCSQTLNHNVMYWYQQKSSQAPKLLFHYYDKDFNNEADTPDNFQSRRPNTSFCFLDIRSPGLGDTAMYLCATSRDLGDTGELFFGEGSRLTVL.

In this sample, this clonotype turned up many times. The chain carries TRBV3-2 and TRBJ2-7; the D call in the table, TRBD1, was not verified against the DNA. TRBV3-2 is a documented pseudogene. The CDR3 length is 18 residues. CDR3 in amino acids: CASSQDCTVGAATYEQYF. The CDR3 DNA follows: TGTGCCAGCAGCCAAGATTGCACGGTAGGGGCAGCCACCTACGAGCAGTACTTC.